This T cell receptor beta chain was profiled in a study of cytomegalovirus exposure and HLA in healthy donors. In the study overall: About 85 million unique TCRs from HLA-typed donors were held in an early release of data.

V shed 6 bases and J 2 bases; nucleotides not matched to a gene: 7. CDR3 size: 16 residues. Germline-derived CDR1 and CDR2 are MNHNY and SVGAGI (reference sequence). Primers: 60 Vbeta forward and 13 Jbeta reverse. Clones were read by immunoSEQ multiplex PCR, and TCRdb kept only the in-frame ones, dropping some. The sample holds approximately 97,000 clones; 55% to 80% are singletons and the top ten take 3% to 4%. The chain uses TRBV6-6 and TRBJ1-3, with TRBD1 identical over 10 bases. This TCR was recovered from a middle-aged man in good health and CMV-seronegative. Sequencing used PBMCs. The CDR3 nucleotides are TGTGCCAGCAGCCACCGGGGACAGGGGACTGGAAACACCATATATTTT. Translating it yields CASSHRGQGTGNTIYF.